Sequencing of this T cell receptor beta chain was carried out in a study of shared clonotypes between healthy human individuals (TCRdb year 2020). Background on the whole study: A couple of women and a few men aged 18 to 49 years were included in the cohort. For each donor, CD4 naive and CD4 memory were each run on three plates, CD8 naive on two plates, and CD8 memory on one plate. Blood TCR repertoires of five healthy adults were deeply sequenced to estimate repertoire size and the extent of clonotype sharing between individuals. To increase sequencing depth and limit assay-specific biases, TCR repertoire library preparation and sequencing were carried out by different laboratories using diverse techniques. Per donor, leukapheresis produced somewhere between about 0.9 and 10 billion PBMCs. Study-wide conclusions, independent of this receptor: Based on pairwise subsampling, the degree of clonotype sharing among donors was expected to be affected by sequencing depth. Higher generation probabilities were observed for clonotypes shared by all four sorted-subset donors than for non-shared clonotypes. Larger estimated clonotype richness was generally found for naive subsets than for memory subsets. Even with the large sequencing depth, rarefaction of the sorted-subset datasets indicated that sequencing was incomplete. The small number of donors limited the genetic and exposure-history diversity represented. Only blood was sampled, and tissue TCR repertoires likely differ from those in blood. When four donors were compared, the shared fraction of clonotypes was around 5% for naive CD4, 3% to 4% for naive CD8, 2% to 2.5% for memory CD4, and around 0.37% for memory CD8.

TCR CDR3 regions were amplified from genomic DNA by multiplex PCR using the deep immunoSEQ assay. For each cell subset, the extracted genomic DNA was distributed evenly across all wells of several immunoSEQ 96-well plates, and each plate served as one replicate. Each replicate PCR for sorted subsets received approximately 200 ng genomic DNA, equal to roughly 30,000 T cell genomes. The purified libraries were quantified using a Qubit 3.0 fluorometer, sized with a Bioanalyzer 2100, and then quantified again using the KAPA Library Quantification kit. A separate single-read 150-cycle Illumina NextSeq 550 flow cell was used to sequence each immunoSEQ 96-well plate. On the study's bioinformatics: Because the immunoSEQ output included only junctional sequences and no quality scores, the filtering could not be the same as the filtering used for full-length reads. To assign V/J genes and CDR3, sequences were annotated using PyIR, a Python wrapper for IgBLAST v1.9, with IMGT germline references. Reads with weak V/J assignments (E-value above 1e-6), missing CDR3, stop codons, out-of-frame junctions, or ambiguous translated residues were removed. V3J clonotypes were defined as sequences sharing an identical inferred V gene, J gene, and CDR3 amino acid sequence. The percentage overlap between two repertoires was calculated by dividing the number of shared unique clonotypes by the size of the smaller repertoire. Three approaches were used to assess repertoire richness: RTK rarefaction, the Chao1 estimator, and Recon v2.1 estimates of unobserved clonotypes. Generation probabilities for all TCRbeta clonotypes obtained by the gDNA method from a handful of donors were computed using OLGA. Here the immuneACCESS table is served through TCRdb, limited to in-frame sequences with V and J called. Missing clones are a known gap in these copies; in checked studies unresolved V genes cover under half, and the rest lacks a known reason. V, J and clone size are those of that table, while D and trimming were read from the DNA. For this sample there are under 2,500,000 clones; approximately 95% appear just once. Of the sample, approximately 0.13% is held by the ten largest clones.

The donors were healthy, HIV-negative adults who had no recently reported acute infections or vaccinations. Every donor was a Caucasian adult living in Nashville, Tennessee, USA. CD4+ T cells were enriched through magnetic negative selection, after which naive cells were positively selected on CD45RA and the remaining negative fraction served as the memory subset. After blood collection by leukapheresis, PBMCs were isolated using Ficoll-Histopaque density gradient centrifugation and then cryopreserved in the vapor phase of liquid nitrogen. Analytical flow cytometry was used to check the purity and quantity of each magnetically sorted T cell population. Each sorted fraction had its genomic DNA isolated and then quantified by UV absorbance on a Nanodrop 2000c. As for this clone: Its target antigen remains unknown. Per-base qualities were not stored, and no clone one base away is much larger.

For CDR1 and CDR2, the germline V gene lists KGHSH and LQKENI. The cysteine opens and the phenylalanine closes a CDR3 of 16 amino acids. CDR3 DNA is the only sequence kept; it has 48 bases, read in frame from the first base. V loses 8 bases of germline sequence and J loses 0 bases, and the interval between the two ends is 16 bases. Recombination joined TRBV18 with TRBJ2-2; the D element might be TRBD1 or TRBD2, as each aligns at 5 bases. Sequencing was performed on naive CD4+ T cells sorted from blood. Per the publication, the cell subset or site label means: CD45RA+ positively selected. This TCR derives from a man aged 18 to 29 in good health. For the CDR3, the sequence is CASTLTGPANTGELFF. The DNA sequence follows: TGTGCCAGCACCCTAACGGGACCCGCGAACACCGGGGAGCTGTTTTTT.